The T cell receptor beta chain described here comes from a study of blood T cell repertoires in COVID-19 (dated by TCRdb to 2020 to 2021). General notes on the study: Collaborator samples came from the United States, Italy and Spain and covered acute and convalescent phases of COVID-19. The prospective study material was composed of cDNA or gDNA derived from T cells, B-cell-depleted T cells, or PBMCs. The dataset comprised deeply sampled blood TCRbeta repertoires from subjects exposed to, actively infected with, or recovered from COVID-19. A freely available public database, intended as a resource for researchers studying the immune response to SARS-CoV-2, is where the repertoires were released. The samples were drawn from two sources: the first 160 participants of the ongoing ImmuneRACE study, and 950 to 1,500 subjects contributed by 6 global collaborators. A de-identified subject ID, COVID-19 status, age in years and sex were almost always included in the sample metadata. Where HLA class I and class II types were available, the types were taken from metadata supplied by the sample provider, not from assay-based typing. The investigation overall reported the following: The amount of clinical and demographic metadata varied by source and participant and was provided uncurated.

As regards this clone: Its antigen remains unidentified. No clone much larger than this one lies a single base away; base qualities are absent.

Whole blood was collected in K2EDTA tubes by collaborating institutions according to the institutions' own protocols. For TCRbeta analysis, collaborators shipped samples in one of three forms: frozen whole blood, isolated PBMCs, or DNA extracted from either of those sample types. The immunoSEQ Assay, a bias-controlled multiplex PCR, was used to amplify TCRbeta CDR3 regions from genomic DNA. Turning to the authors' computational methods: The number of nucleated cells in each sample was estimated by amplification of reference gene primers within the assay. To quantify the absolute abundance of each unique TCRbeta CDR3 rearrangement, sequence reads were collapsed and filtered. For each sample, productive Simpson clonality was calculated by taking the square root of Simpson's diversity index across productive rearrangements. TCRdb took over this immuneACCESS table, retaining in-frame rearrangements with V and J assigned. Such tables are incomplete; in checked studies, under half of the missing clones stem from an unresolved V gene, and the remainder is unexplained. The V and J calls and clone size are taken from that table; D and trimming were inferred from the DNA. The sample includes tens of thousands of clones, with 70% to 90% observed a single time. Approximately 9% of the sample comes from the top ten.

CDR1 is given as MNHEY and CDR2 as SVGAGI, both from the germline V gene. Measured from the cysteine to the phenylalanine, the CDR3 is 12 residues long. Only the CDR3 region is kept as DNA, spanning 36 bases read in frame from base 1. V lost 8 bases and J lost 2 bases; the stretch between them is 9 bases long. This clonotype originated in a human donor in a cohort sampled during active COVID-19. Sequencing was carried out using peripheral blood. The sequence joins TRBV6-5 to TRBJ1-2, and TRBD1 may be the D gene, going by 5 matching bases. The CDR3 loop reads CASGRQNYGYTF. The DNA sequence is as follows: TGTGCCAGCGGTAGACAGAACTATGGCTACACCTTC.